This T cell receptor (beta chain) stems from a study of T cell responses to AZD1222 COVID-19 vaccine. Here immunoSEQ multiplex PCR was the method, and the copy in TCRdb shows in-frame clones only, minus some. The data contain 150,000 to 200,000 clones, 92% of them seen just once; the ten biggest clones take up around 4%. This TCR was recovered from an adult in good health. This material consisted of peripheral blood, taken on day 0 of MenACWY control vaccination.

For the CDR3, the DNA is TGCGCCAGCAGCTTGGATGGGAGCGGCAATCAGCCCCAGCATTTT. Translated: CASSLDGSGNQPQHF. V and J are TRBV5-1 and TRBJ1-5; D gene ambiguous. Germline loops: CDR1 SGHRS, CDR2 YFSETQ. V gave up 0 bases and J gave up 2 bases, with 9 bases separating them. The length of the CDR3 is 15 residues.